The 3 T cell receptor beta chains listed next were all sequenced from one sample in a study of cytomegalovirus exposure and HLA in healthy donors. TCRdb keeps only in-frame clones here, not all; method: immunoSEQ multiplex PCR. The sample has more than 55,000 clones, 89% seen once. The sample consisted of PBMCs. Receptors originate from a woman aged 18-29 years in good health and CMV-seronegative.

The DNA for the CDR3 is TGTGCCAGCAGAATTCGGACAGGGCAGAACACTGAAGCTTTCTTT. This translates into CASRIRTGQNTEAFF. V usage is TRBV28 and J usage is TRBJ1-1; 8 bases align to TRBD1. In germline, CDR1 is MDHEN, CDR2 SYDVKM. J gave up 1 base and V 6 bases, and 7 bases lay outside the gene matches. CDR3 length: 15 amino acids.

The V call is TRBV9, the J call TRBJ2-1; no definite D call. Trimming removed 0 bases at V and 0 bases at J, with 7 bases between. The CDR3 totals 15 residues. Germline CDR1 SGDLS, CDR2 YYNGEE. The CDR3 sequence is CASSVGTDSYNEQFF. The CDR3 region has the DNA TGTGCCAGCAGCGTAGGAACAGACTCCTACAATGAGCAGTTCTTC.

The J gene is TRBJ2-1, the V gene TRBV13, with 8 bases aligning to TRBD2. The ends lost 3 bases at V and 0 bases at J; junction bases unmatched: 1. Looked up from germline, CDR1 is PRHDT and CDR2 is FYEKMQ (reference sequence). The CDR3 loop spans 15 amino acids. CDR3 in amino acids: CASSLSGSSYNEQFF. The CDR3 coding sequence is TGTGCCAGCAGCTTGAGCGGGAGCTCCTACAATGAGCAGTTCTTC.